These 11 T cell receptor beta chains came from one sample sequenced in a study of cytomegalovirus exposure and HLA in healthy donors. With 60 Vbeta and 13 Jbeta primers, the PCR was carried out. Clones were read by immunoSEQ multiplex PCR, and TCRdb kept only the in-frame ones, dropping some. The sample table includes under 95,000 clones. Sequencing used PBMCs. The receptors were sampled from a female donor in good health and CMV-seropositive.

The V call is TRBV5-6, the J call TRBJ1-5; 7 nucleotides match TRBD1. V was clipped by 1 base and J by 5 bases; unmatched bases: 6. Germline CDR1 is SGHDT and CDR2 is YYEEEE. The CDR3 extends over 15 amino acids. CDR3 DNA sequence: TGTGCCAGCAGCTTGTGGACAGGACAGGATCAGCCCCAGCATTTT. This gives the protein CASSLWTGQDQPQHF.

The genes are TRBV6-5 and TRBJ2-2; no firm D call. Germline V gene sequence: CDR1 MNHEY, CDR2 SVGAGI. V shed 5 bases and J shed 6 bases, with 7 bases lying between them. The CDR3 sequence is 12 residues long. CDR3 in amino acids: CASSNPAGELFF. CDR3 DNA: TGTGCCAGCAGTAATCCGGCCGGGGAGCTGTTTTTT.

The chain uses TRBV27 and TRBJ1-1; possibly TRBD1 for D (6 bases). The V and J ends lost 2 bases and 9 bases respectively, with 7 bases between them. Germline V gene data show CDR1 as MNHEY and CDR2 as SMNVEV (reference sequence). The CDR3 consists of 11 residues. This CDR3 reads CASSLGGKAFF. The CDR3 DNA reads TGTGCCAGCAGTTTAGGGGGCAAAGCTTTCTTT.

The chain carries TRBV6-5 and TRBJ2-7, with D hard to call. The CDR3 covers 13 residues. Per germline, CDR1 MNHEY and CDR2 SVGAGI. The V end lost 5 bases, the J end lost 6 bases, and 14 bases lay between the germline ends. The CDR3 nucleotides read TGTGCCAGCAGTATTGGGCCCCACGCCGAGCAGTACTTC. Translating it yields CASSIGPHAEQYF.

The V gene is TRBV6-5, the J gene TRBJ2-1, with 10 nucleotides matching TRBD2. V gave up 2 bases and J gave up 9 bases; unmatched junction bases: 7. CDR1 MNHEY and CDR2 SVGAGI come from the germline V gene. The CDR3 contains 15 residues. DNA for the CDR3: TGTGCCAGCAGTTACGTTAGCGGGGGGATTGGTGAGCAGTTCTTC. Its translation is CASSYVSGGIGEQFF.

V and J are TRBV5-4 and TRBJ2-1, with unresolved D. The CDR3 loop spans 13 amino acids. Germline CDR1 SGHNT, CDR2 YYREEE (reference sequence). V lost 0 bases, J lost 3 bases, and 4 bases lay in between. In DNA, the CDR3 is TGTGCCAGCAGCTTGGTTAACTACAATGAGCAGTTCTTC. Encoded protein: CASSLVNYNEQFF.

The chain links TRBV15 to TRBJ2-1; 8 positions agree with TRBD2. Germline lookup yields CDR1 LNHNV and CDR2 YYDKDF (reference sequence). The CDR3 length is 15 residues. Trimming at V came to 0 bases and at J to 7 bases, leaving 5 bases not matched to a gene. CDR3 sequence reads: CATSRERLAGNEQFF. DNA for the CDR3: TGTGCCACCAGCAGAGAGAGATTAGCGGGAAATGAGCAGTTCTTC.

The chain is built from TRBV5-4 and TRBJ2-3; 8 nucleotides agree with TRBD2. The CDR3 is 14 amino acids. Germline V lookup: CDR1 SGHNT, CDR2 YYREEE (reference sequence). After removal of 4 bases from V and 11 bases from J, the junction contained 12 bases not matched to a gene. CDR3 nucleotide sequence: TGTGCCAGCAGCCGGGGACTAGGCGCCTGGGAGCAGTATTTT. Translation: CASSRGLGAWEQYF.

The chain recombines TRBV2 with TRBJ1-2, with TRBD1 identical over 7 bases. Germline V lookup: CDR1 SNHLY, CDR2 FYNNEI. The V gene end was trimmed by 4 bases and the J gene end by 6 bases; junction bases not matched to a gene: 14. This CDR3 comprises 16 residues. The DNA for the CDR3 is TGTGCCAGCAGTGCAGGGGAGCTGACAGGGAAGGATGGCTACACCTTC. It specifies CASSAGELTGKDGYTF.

The rearrangement joins TRBV5-1 to TRBJ2-1; 12 bases match TRBD2. Germline V gene data show CDR1 as SGHRS and CDR2 as YFSETQ. This CDR3 is built from 13 residues. Unmatched junction bases numbered 2, after V lost 5 bases and J lost 8 bases. CDR3: CASRLAGGDEQFF. The CDR3 bases are TGCGCCAGCAGACTAGCGGGGGGTGATGAGCAGTTCTTC.

This chain connects TRBV6-6 to TRBJ2-2; 12 bases align to TRBD2. This CDR3 contains 15 residues. V was pared by 5 bases and J by 3 bases, with 1 base of the junction left unmatched. In germline, CDR1 is MNHNY, CDR2 SVGAGI (reference sequence). This CDR3 is CASSRLAGDTGELFF. The CDR3 DNA reads as TGTGCCAGCAGTCGACTAGCGGGGGACACCGGGGAGCTGTTTTTT.